These 13 T cell receptor beta chains originate from one sample sequenced in a study of T-cell reconstitution after alpha-beta-depleted transplantation in children. Unique molecular identifiers featured in how the TCRbeta library was prepared. TCRdb called the PCR reads again in MiXCR, with one record for every CDR3 protein. The data hold hundreds of thousands of distinct CDR3 sequences, with 15% to 20% observed a single time. The source material was PBMCs from the stem cell graft donor, sampled from the stem cell graft. The receptors here all came from a human donor who donated a stem cell graft to a child with acute lymphoblastic leukemia.

J is TRBJ2-7 and V is TRBV29-1; 10 nucleotides line up with TRBD2. This CDR3 comprises 14 residues. The V gene end was trimmed by 0 bases and the J gene end by 3 bases; junction bases not matched to a gene: 2. CDR1 is SQVTM and CDR2 is ANQGSEA in the germline V gene. The CDR3 loop reads CSVEDSGRNYEQYF. The CDR3 coding sequence is TGCAGCGTTGAAGATAGCGGGAGGAACTACGAGCAGTACTTC.

A few counts support this clonotype. The chain employs TRBV27 and TRBJ2-5, with 8 bases aligning to TRBD2. The germline V gene has CDR1 MNHEY and CDR2 SMNVEV (reference sequence). The CDR3 consists of 16 residues. J was trimmed by 7 bases and V by 8 bases; bases with no gene match: 18. The CDR3 spells CASSSVLAGSVGTQYF. DNA for the CDR3: TGTGCCAGCTCGTCCGTCTTAGCGGGAAGTGTCGGGACCCAGTACTTC.

The table lists this clonotype with a few counts. The J gene is TRBJ2-7, the V gene TRBV19, with 8 positions matching TRBD2. The trim removed 2 bases at V and 6 bases at J, leaving 9 bases unmatched. Germline V lookup: CDR1 LNHDA, CDR2 SQIVND (reference sequence). The length of the CDR3 is 15 residues. The CDR3 is CASSIRTSPLFEQYF. CDR3 in DNA: TGTGCCAGTAGTATACGGACTAGCCCCCTCTTCGAGCAGTACTTC.

The chain employs TRBV5-1 and TRBJ1-1; a weak D match, TRBD1 (5 bases). The CDR3 has 16 residues. Germline CDR1 is SGHRS and CDR2 is YFSETQ. V lost 0 bases and J 0 bases, leaving 12 bases between the germline ends. The CDR3 DNA sequence: TGCGCCAGCAGCTTGGGACAGATTTCTATGAACACTGAAGCTTTCTTT. Translated: CASSLGQISMNTEAFF.

The gene calls are TRBV27 and TRBJ2-7; D gene ambiguous. The V gene lost 6 bases and the J gene lost 4 bases, with 19 bases spanning the gap. The germline gives CDR1 MNHEY, CDR2 SMNVEV (reference sequence). The CDR3 loop spans 15 amino acids. The CDR3 reads CASRGARTPTYEQYF. DNA of the CDR3: TGTGCCAGCAGGGGCGCCCGGACCCCCACTTACGAGCAGTACTTC.

The CDR3 sequence is CAISTPEEYGYTF. CDR3 nucleotide sequence: TGTGCCATTTCGACACCTGAGGAGTATGGCTACACCTTC. The chain couples TRBV10-3 to TRBJ1-2; D is uncertain. CDR1 is ENHRY and CDR2 is SYGVKD in the germline V gene. CDR3 size: 13 residues. V shed 9 bases and J shed 5 bases, with 16 bases lying between them.

The V and J genes are TRBV7-9 and TRBJ2-3; 11 bases fit TRBD2. Germline V CDR1 and CDR2: SEHNR, FQNEAQ (reference sequence). The CDR3 totals 15 residues. The V segment lost 4 bases and the J segment 3 bases; nucleotides outside the gene matches: 3. CDR3 sequence (DNA): TGTGCCAGCAGCTCACTAGCGGGAGAAACAGATACGCAGTATTTT. Protein product: CASSSLAGETDTQYF.

The genes are TRBV12-3 or TRBV12-4 and TRBJ1-5; a possible D gene is TRBD1 (5 bases). This CDR3 spans 15 amino acids. Trimming removed 6 bases from V and 0 bases from J, with 12 bases in between. As DNA, the CDR3 is TGTGCCAGCAGCCAACAGGAAAATAGCAATCAGCCCCAGCATTTT. This gives the protein CASSQQENSNQPQHF.

The V call is TRBV5-1, the J call TRBJ2-1; the match to TRBD2 covers 7 bases. Per the germline V gene, CDR1 is SGHRS and CDR2 is YFSETQ. The CDR3 sequence is 14 residues long. V dropped 0 bases and J dropped 8; count of bases not matched to a gene: 5. The CDR3 sequence is CASSLGWGGDEQFF. CDR3 nucleotides: TGCGCCAGCAGCTTGGGTTGGGGGGGTGATGAGCAGTTCTTC.

The V gene is TRBV7-2, the J gene TRBJ2-2; the D gene is possibly TRBD2 (5 bases). The CDR3 has 17 amino acids. The germline CDR1 and CDR2 sequences are SGHTA and FQGNSA. V lost 0 bases and J lost 6, with 17 bases in between. The CDR3 nucleotides are TGTGCCAGCAGCTTAGCTGGTTTAGCGACCCCCGCCGGGGAGCTGTTTTTT. It specifies CASSLAGLATPAGELFF.

This clonotype was recorded a few times. The genes are TRBV11-1 and TRBJ2-7; 12 bases map to TRBD2. Germline CDR1 is SGHAT and CDR2 is FQDESV (reference sequence). The length of the CDR3 is 19 residues. V shed 1 base and J 7 bases; nucleotides not matched to a gene: 17. DNA of the CDR3: TGTGCCAGCAGCTTAGTGAACCGACTACTAGCGGGAGGCTTTAGTGAGCAGTACTTC. Translation gives CASSLVNRLLAGGFSEQYF. Filled out from reference TRBV11-1 and TRBJ2-7, the complete variable domain reads EAEVAQSPRYKITEKSQAVAFWCDPISGHATLYWYRQILGQGPELLVQFQDESVVDDSQLPKDRFSAERLKGVDSTLKIQPAELGDSAMYLCASSLVNRLLAGGFSEQYFGPGTRLTVT.

The gene calls are TRBV4-1 and TRBJ2-7; D may be TRBD2 (5 bases). V was pared by 8 bases and J by 2 bases, with 16 bases between. Germline V gene data show CDR1 as MGHRA and CDR2 as YSYEKL. The CDR3 is 14 residues long. In nucleotides, the CDR3 is TGCGCCAGCCAAATTTTGGCGGGCCCCTACGAGCAGTACTTC. This sequence encodes CASQILAGPYEQYF.

There are a few counts of this clonotype. The chain uses TRBV5-1 and TRBJ2-1; TRBD1 matches at 12 bases. Per germline, CDR1 SGHRS and CDR2 YFSETQ. The V segment lost 3 bases and the J segment 4 bases; nucleotides outside the gene matches: 5. The CDR3 runs to 16 residues. The CDR3: CASSSGTGGGYNEQFF. The CDR3 DNA reads as TGCGCCAGCAGCTCAGGGACAGGGGGCGGATACAATGAGCAGTTCTTC.